This record concerns one T cell receptor (beta chain) sequence. Ten or more counts support this clone. It has no known antigen specificity. Qualities for individual bases were not recorded, and no much larger clone is one base off. These data originate in a study of T cells after posttransplantation cyclophosphamide (dated by TCRdb to about 2016). About the study as a whole: Using TRB sequencing, the study followed how the T cell repertoire rebuilt after myeloablative bone marrow transplantation with posttransplantation cyclophosphamide given as GVHD prophylaxis. In 3 patients, TRB sequencing was also performed on up to about 3 more blood samples taken 2 to 5.2 years after transplant, and in several patients, pretransplant blood was also TRB-sequenced. Because TRA and TRB clonality correlated tightly in roughly nine samples, the subsequent TCR analyses were limited to TRB only. Public TRB sequences were searched against a database of over 3,500 sequences associated with responses to pathogens, tumor antigens, self-antigens and alloantigens. Blood from all 35 or so PTCy patients who had 1-year posttransplant specimens underwent TRB sequencing. Antigen receptor sequencing covered samples from 30 to 40 PTCy-treated patients and 16 of their related bone marrow donors. What the work shows at the level of the full study, not this receptor alone: The TRB repertoires of T cells infiltrating skin or the GI tract showed only limited overlap with the TRB repertoires found in blood. Across over 40 patients, TRB clonality was highly associated with recipient CMV seropositivity and CMV reactivation, and diversity in PTCy patients was similar to diversity in CNI/methotrexate controls. Donor-recipient similarity was low at 1-2 months but rose over the first year, and later blood repertoires were often dominated by donor CD8+ memory clones.

V is reduced by 5 bases and J by 6 bases, leaving a spacing of 16 bases between them. Reading from cysteine to phenylalanine, the CDR3 counts 14 amino acids. Just the 42-base CDR3 DNA is kept, in frame starting at base 1. Sequences MNHEY (CDR1) and SVGAGI (CDR2) are obtained from the germline V gene. Related bone marrow donors provided peripheral blood samples on the day of marrow donation. Mononuclear cells from peripheral blood and bone marrow were separated by Ficoll-Hypaque density centrifugation and then cryopreserved. TRB sequencing used genomic DNA with the immunoSEQ assay at survey resolution or the hsTCRB kit. In the original analysis: The immunoSEQ software handled the initial read processing, while the LymphoSeq R package was used for the repertoire analyses. Clonality was computed as 1 minus normalized Shannon entropy, and a Gini coefficient was also calculated for each TRB dataset. Phenotypes of unsorted samples were inferred by mapping TRB sequences from sorted subsets of the recipient or donor onto unsorted samples of the same recipient. Entries here come from immuneACCESS through TCRdb and include only in-frame sequences with V and J called. Some clones fail to appear in such tables; in the studies checked, an unresolved V gene covers under half of the shortfall, and the cause of the remainder is unknown. V, J and clone size reflect that table, while D and trimming were determined from the DNA. The data for this sample show under 50,000 clones, each detected more than once. The ten most abundant clones make up 4.5% of the sample.

This receptor was identified in a woman between 45 and 65 years old in good health and a related stem cell transplant donor. The chain joins TRBV6-5 to TRBJ1-2; a tentative D call is TRBD1 (6 bases match). Material for sequencing was PBMCs. The CDR3 protein: CASSPTGGPHGYTF. Read as DNA, the sequence is TGTGCCAGCAGTCCGACAGGAGGCCCCCATGGCTACACCTTC.